The following is a TCR beta chain sequence with its context. The data derive from a study of blood T cell repertoires in COVID-19. Study information: Whether acute or convalescent, the COVID-19 samples came from the United States, Italy and Spain. PBMCs, B-cell-depleted T cells, or T cells were the source of the cDNA or gDNA that made up the material.

V gave up 8 bases and J gave up 1 base, with 8 bases separating them. The CDR3 runs 12 residues. Germline-derived CDR1 and CDR2 are ENHRY and SYGVKD. In the authors' workflow: Amplification of reference gene primers provided the estimated nucleated cell counts. Generated by immunoSEQ multiplex PCR, the TCRdb table keeps only in-frame clones and is missing some. The V and J calls and clone size were taken over from that table, and D and trimming were inferred from the DNA. The sample lists over 200,000 clones, 89% occurring once. The clonotype originates from a woman between 40 and 50 years old with acute or convalescent COVID-19. Sequencing was carried out using peripheral blood. The chain recombines TRBV10-3 with TRBJ1-1, with unresolved D. CDR3 nucleotide sequence: TGTGCCATCGCGACTCAGAACACTGAAGCTTTCTTT. Amino acids: CAIATQNTEAFF.